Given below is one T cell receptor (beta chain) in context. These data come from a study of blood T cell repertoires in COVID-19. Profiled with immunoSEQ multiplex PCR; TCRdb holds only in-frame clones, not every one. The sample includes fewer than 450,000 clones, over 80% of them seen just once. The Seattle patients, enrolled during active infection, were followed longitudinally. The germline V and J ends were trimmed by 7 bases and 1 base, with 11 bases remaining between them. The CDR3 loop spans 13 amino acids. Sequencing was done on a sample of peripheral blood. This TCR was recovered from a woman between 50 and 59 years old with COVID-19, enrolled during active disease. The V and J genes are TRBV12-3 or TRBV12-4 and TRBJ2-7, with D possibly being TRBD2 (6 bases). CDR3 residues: CASNPRGSYEQYF. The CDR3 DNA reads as TGTGCCAGCAATCCCCGGGGGTCCTACGAGCAGTACTTC.